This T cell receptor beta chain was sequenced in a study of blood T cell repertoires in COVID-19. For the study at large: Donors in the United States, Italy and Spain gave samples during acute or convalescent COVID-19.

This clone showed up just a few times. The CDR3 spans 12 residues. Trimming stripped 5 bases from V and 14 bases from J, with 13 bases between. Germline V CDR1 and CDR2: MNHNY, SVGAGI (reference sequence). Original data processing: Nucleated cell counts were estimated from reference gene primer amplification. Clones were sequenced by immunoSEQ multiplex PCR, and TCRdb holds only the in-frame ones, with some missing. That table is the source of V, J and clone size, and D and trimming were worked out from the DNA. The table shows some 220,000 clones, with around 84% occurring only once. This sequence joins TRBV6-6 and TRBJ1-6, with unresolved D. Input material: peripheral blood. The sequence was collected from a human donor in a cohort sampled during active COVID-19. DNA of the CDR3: TGTGCCAGCAGTCCCCCATCACGGGCCCTCCACTTT. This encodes CASSPPSRALHF.